This T cell receptor beta chain was retrieved from a study of shared clonotypes between healthy human individuals. Regarding the study as a whole: The sampled material consisted only of blood, and tissue repertoires are likely to differ. Rarefaction indicated that sorted-subset sequencing remained incomplete although depth was large. Non-shared clonotypes had lower generation probabilities than clonotypes shared by all four sorted-subset donors. When naive CD4 clonotypes were compared across a handful of donors, 4% to 6.5% were shared.

Details on this clone: The antigen is not known.

Germline V gene data show CDR1 as SGHNT and CDR2 as YENEEA. V gave up 4 bases and J gave up 2 bases, with 15 bases separating them. The CDR3 is made up of 16 amino acids. Measured with immunoSEQ multiplex PCR; TCRdb has only the in-frame clones, and not every one. This table holds some 2,000,000 clones, approximately 94% found once. As defined, naive CD8 cells were CD45RO-negative and positively selected for CCR7, with terminally differentiated effector memory CD45RA+ cells excluded. The receptor was isolated from a man between 18 and 35 years old in good health. The chain uses TRBV11-3 and TRBJ2-1; D remains unclear. Sequences were obtained from naive CD8+ T cells sorted from blood. CDR3: CASSSRAGYPYNEQFF. In nucleotides, the CDR3 is TGTGCCAGCAGCTCCCGTGCCGGATATCCCTACAATGAGCAGTTCTTC.